These T cell receptor beta chains were read from a single sample in a study of shared clonotypes between healthy human individuals. Clones were read by immunoSEQ multiplex PCR, and TCRdb kept only the in-frame ones, dropping some. The repertoire holds 2 million to 3 million clones, just over 90% seen once, with about 0.13% in the top ten. Source material: naive CD4+ T cells sorted from blood. All receptors derive from a man aged 18 to 29 in good health. The CDR3 runs from the conserved cysteine through the conserved F or W. The D gene is left open where the match is weak. The listing skips clone size in some rows; elsewhere it reads once, few, many or a size class.

J: TRBJ2-2
size: NA
D: NA
V: TRBV7-2
DNA: TGTGCCAGCAGCCCCTCAACACGGGCCGGGGAGCTGTTTTTT
CDR3: CASSPSTRAGELFF

J: TRBJ2-5
size: NA
D: TRBD1
V: TRBV19
DNA: TGTGCCAGTAGTAACAGGGGAGAGACCCAGTACTTC
CDR3: CASSNRGETQYF

J: TRBJ1-4
size: NA
D: NA
V: TRBV6-1
DNA: TGTGCCAGCAGTGCGGGTCAGGCTAATGAAAAACTGTTTTTT
CDR3: CASSAGQANEKLFF

J: TRBJ1-6
size: NA
D: NA
V: TRBV27
DNA: TGTGCCAGCAGGCTCGAGGACCGCGGGAATTCACCCCTCCACTTT
CDR3: CASRLEDRGNSPLHF

J: TRBJ2-3
size: NA
D: TRBD1
V: TRBV11-2
DNA: TGTGCCAGCAGCTTAGCGGGGACAGGGGGCGCAGATACGCAGTATTTT
CDR3: CASSLAGTGGADTQYF

J: TRBJ1-2
size: NA
D: TRBD1
V: TRBV6-5
DNA: TGTGCCAGCAGTTACCAGGGGGCGGAAGGCTATGGCTACACCTTC
CDR3: CASSYQGAEGYGYTF

J: TRBJ2-7
size: NA
D: NA
V: TRBV7-9
DNA: TGTGCCAGCAGCTTAGGGCAGATCTCCTACGAGCAGTACTTC
CDR3: CASSLGQISYEQYF

J: TRBJ1-2
size: NA
D: TRBD1
V: TRBV9
DNA: TGTGCCAGCAGCGTGGACAGGGGGCTCTATGGCTACACCTTC
CDR3: CASSVDRGLYGYTF

J: TRBJ2-5
size: NA
D: NA
V: TRBV5-4
DNA: TGTGCCAGCAGCTTGGGTATGGATTGGTACCAAGAGACCCAGTACTTC
CDR3: CASSLGMDWYQETQYF

J: TRBJ1-5
size: few
D: NA
V: TRBV27
DNA: TGTGCCAGCAGTTTGGGGGGCCACGGGGATCAGCCCCAGCATTTT
CDR3: CASSLGGHGDQPQHF

J: TRBJ1-6
size: few
D: NA
V: TRBV18
DNA: TGTGCCAGCTCACCTTTCCCTCAGGCCAATTCACCCCTCCACTTT
CDR3: CASSPFPQANSPLHF

J: TRBJ1-1
size: NA
D: NA
V: TRBV9
DNA: TGTGCCAGCAGGCGTGCAGGGGTCGACACTGAAGCTTTCTTT
CDR3: CASRRAGVDTEAFF

J: TRBJ1-1
size: NA
D: TRBD1
V: TRBV11-2
DNA: TGTGCCAGCAGCTTTACCGGGACAGGGGCCACTGAAGCTTTCTTT
CDR3: CASSFTGTGATEAFF

J: TRBJ1-1
size: NA
D: NA
V: TRBV5-4
DNA: TGTGCCAGCAGCTCTCTCGTGTCGAACACTGAAGCTTTCTTT
CDR3: CASSSLVSNTEAFF

J: TRBJ1-1
size: few
D: NA
V: TRBV6-6
DNA: TGTGCCAGCAGTTACTCGGTTACGAACACTGAAGCTTTCTTT
CDR3: CASSYSVTNTEAFF

J: TRBJ2-2
size: once
D: TRBD1
V: TRBV10-3
DNA: TGTGCCATTAGCTCTGGGACAGGGAAAATCGGGGAGCTGTTTTTT
CDR3: CAISSGTGKIGELFF

J: TRBJ2-7
size: NA
D: NA
V: TRBV19
DNA: TGTGCCAGTAGTATTAATCCGCATGGCTACGAGCAGTACTTC
CDR3: CASSINPHGYEQYF

J: TRBJ2-6
size: NA
D: NA
V: TRBV10-2
DNA: TGCGCCAGTGGAGAGTGGGCCAACGTCCTGACTTTC
CDR3: CASGEWANVLTF

J: TRBJ1-5
size: NA
D: NA
V: TRBV7-4
DNA: TGTGCCAGCAGCTCCGGACAGTATAGCAATCAGCCCCAGCATTTT
CDR3: CASSSGQYSNQPQHF

J: TRBJ1-5
size: NA
D: NA
V: TRBV19
DNA: TGTGCCAGTAGTATAGAGTTAAGCAATCAGCCCCAGCATTTT
CDR3: CASSIELSNQPQHF

J: TRBJ1-1
size: few
D: NA
V: TRBV6-5
DNA: TGTGCCAGCTCCAGGGGCAGTACTGAAGCTTTCTTT
CDR3: CASSRGSTEAFF

J: TRBJ2-5
size: NA
D: NA
V: TRBV5-1
DNA: TGCGCCAGCAGCTTGGCCGGGGGCCTGGAGACCCAGTACTTC
CDR3: CASSLAGGLETQYF

J: TRBJ1-1
size: NA
D: TRBD1
V: TRBV5-1
DNA: TGCGCCAGCAACACAGGGGAGGGGGCTGAAGCTTTCTTT
CDR3: CASNTGEGAEAFF

J: TRBJ1-1
size: NA
D: NA
V: TRBV9
DNA: TGTGCCAGCAGCGTAGGTCCCGGGGACACTGAAGCTTTCTTT
CDR3: CASSVGPGDTEAFF

J: TRBJ1-5
size: once
D: NA
V: TRBV7-9
DNA: TGTGCCAGCAGCTCCTACAGCAACAATCAGCCCCAGCATTTT
CDR3: CASSSYSNNQPQHF